A single count supports the clone carrying this T cell receptor (beta chain). Its antigen is currently unknown. Germline V CDR1 and CDR2: MDHEN, SYDVKM. The V end was cut by 0 bases, the J end by 6 bases, with 18 bases between. This CDR3 spans 17 amino acids. This specimen comes from a study of T cells in Graves' hyperthyroidism and ophthalmopathy. Points from the study as a whole: A model of 13 V-J pairs discriminated ophthalmopathy from stable hyperthyroidism.

Amplified TCR beta CDR3 regions derived from RNA transcripts. A first-round RT-PCR of the TCR CDR3 used the HTBI primer set. In TCRdb, the multiplex PCR reads were re-called with MiXCR into one record per CDR3 protein. The repertoire holds 500,000 or so distinct CDR3 sequences, with 17% as singletons. The gene calls are TRBV28 and TRBJ1-5; perhaps TRBD1 as D (6 bases). The TCR was taken from a woman aged 18-29 years with Graves' ophthalmopathy. The sample was blood. CDR3 loop: CASSLWGQGQGFQPQHF. Here the CDR3 DNA reads TGTGCCAGCAGTTTATGGGGCCAAGGGCAGGGGTTTCAGCCCCAGCATTTT.